These 32 T cell receptor beta chains share one sample of origin, sequenced in a study of T cell responses to AZD1222 COVID-19 vaccine. The assay was immunoSEQ multiplex PCR, and TCRdb's table has in-frame clones only and misses some. The table records about 110,000 clones, almost 90% of them present only once. This sample comprised peripheral blood, obtained on day 0 of AZD1222 vaccination. The source of these receptors is an adult in good health.

Turning to this clone: The junction does not match germline at one end; this may be a read error. The chain links TRBV5-4 to TRBJ1-1; D perhaps matches TRBD1 (5 bases). Germline CDR1 reads SGHNT; CDR2 reads YYREEE (reference sequence). CDR3 length: 16 amino acids. As DNA, the CDR3 is TGTGCCAGCAGGTTGGGGGGGTCGTCAGGGAGCACTGAAGCTTTCTTT. Translation: CASRLGGSSGSTEAFF.

The chain links TRBV6-5 to TRBJ1-2; perhaps TRBD1 as D (5 bases). CDR1 and CDR2 from the germline V gene are MNHEY and SVGAGI. V shed 2 bases and J shed 5 bases, with 12 bases lying between them. CDR3 size: 14 residues. The CDR3 spells CASSYGAPGYGYTF. The CDR3 DNA is TGTGCCAGCAGTTACGGGGCCCCGGGGTATGGCTACACCTTC.

The rearrangement uses TRBV5-1 and TRBJ2-7; perhaps TRBD1 as D (5 bases). The CDR3 totals 13 residues. Germline V CDR1 and CDR2: SGHRS, YFSETQ. Trimming stripped 4 bases from V and 4 bases from J, with 12 bases between. The CDR3 nucleotides are TGCGCCAGCAGCCCCGACAGAGATTACGAGCAGTACTTC. Protein product: CASSPDRDYEQYF. Together with reference TRBV5-1 and TRBJ2-7, the CDR3 gives the full variable domain: KAGVTQTPRYLIKTRGQQVTLSCSPISGHRSVSWYQQTPGQGLQFLFEYFSETQRNKGNFPGRFSGRQFSNSRSEMNVSTLELGDSALYLCASSPDRDYEQYFGPGTRLTVT.

The rearrangement joins TRBV9 to TRBJ1-1, with D unclear. Looked up from germline, CDR1 is SGDLS and CDR2 is YYNGEE. Trimming shortened V by 3 bases and J by 5 bases, and 11 bases separated the two germline ends. CDR3 length: 13 amino acids. The CDR3 protein is CASSATRRTEAFF. CDR3 DNA sequence: TGTGCCAGCAGCGCAACTCGAAGGACTGAAGCTTTCTTT.

V usage is TRBV6-4 and J usage is TRBJ2-2; D gene unclear. The CDR3 extends over 14 amino acids. CDR1 MRHNA and CDR2 SNTAGT come from the germline V gene. V shed 11 bases and J shed 2 bases, with 15 bases lying between them. The CDR3 sequence: CALDSGVNTGELFF. The CDR3 DNA is TGTGCCCTTGACTCGGGCGTTAACACCGGGGAGCTGTTTTTT.

The chain has TRBV12-3 or TRBV12-4 and TRBJ1-1; D unresolved. CDR3 length equals 12 residues. Trimming pared 11 bases from V and 8 bases from J, leaving 18 bases between. CDR3 sequence (DNA): TGTGCCTGCGGGGAGGGAGTGGCGGAAGCTTTCTTT. Protein: CACGEGVAEAFF.

This chain joins TRBV4-2 and TRBJ1-1; D ambiguous. The CDR3 is made up of 16 amino acids. Germline CDR1 LGHNA, CDR2 YNFKEQ. Trimming cost V 3 bases and J 1 base, with 15 bases left between them. This chain's CDR3 is CASSHNLGRSNTEAFF. CDR3 DNA sequence: TGTGCCAGCAGCCATAATCTTGGACGATCGAACACTGAAGCTTTCTTT.

The chain joins TRBV6-5 to TRBJ2-5; tentative D call: TRBD2 (5 bases). The CDR3 consists of 16 residues. Germline lookup yields CDR1 MNHEY and CDR2 SVGAGI. Trimming stripped 0 bases from V and 3 bases from J, with 14 bases between. The CDR3 region has the DNA TGTGCCAGCAGTTACTCTACCTGGGGAGCGAAAGAGACCCAGTACTTC. Residues: CASSYSTWGAKETQYF.

The chain carries TRBV3-1 (or the pseudogene TRBV3-2) and TRBJ1-4, with D hard to call. CDR3 size: 16 residues. The V gene's germline CDR1 is LGHDT and CDR2 YNNKEL (reference sequence). Deletions cut 0 bases from V and 4 bases from J, with 12 bases between. The CDR3 DNA sequence: TGTGCCAGCAGCCAAGATCCGGGCAGAAGTAATGAAAAACTGTTTTTT. Translated, it gives CASSQDPGRSNEKLFF.

The rearrangement joins TRBV18 to TRBJ2-2, with TRBD1 matching 7 bases. The CDR3 is made up of 14 amino acids. CDR1 and CDR2 (germline): KGHSH, LQKENI. With V trimmed by 5 bases and J by 3 bases, 3 bases remained unmatched. The CDR3 region has the DNA TGTGCCAGCTCAGGCCAGGGGGACACCGGGGAGCTGTTTTTT. It codes for CASSGQGDTGELFF.

The J gene is TRBJ1-5, the V gene TRBV6-2 or TRBV6-3, with D possibly matching TRBD1 (6 bases). The germline V gene encodes CDR1 MNHEY and CDR2 SVGEGT. There are 14 residues in the CDR3. V was clipped by 5 bases and J by 7 bases, with 15 bases between them. This chain's CDR3 is CASSLGHIIQPQHF. CDR3 DNA sequence: TGTGCCAGCAGTCTGGGACACATAATCCAGCCCCAGCATTTT.

The chain is built from TRBV9 and TRBJ1-2; D possibly corresponds to TRBD1 (5 bases). V dropped 3 bases and J dropped 5 bases, with 14 bases sitting between them. The germline CDR1 and CDR2 sequences are SGDLS and YYNGEE. This CDR3 has 14 amino acids. CDR3 loop: CASSDRRDEYGYTF. In DNA, the CDR3 is TGTGCCAGCAGCGATAGACGGGACGAATATGGCTACACCTTC. The entire variable domain, with the rest obtained from reference TRBV9 and TRBJ1-2, is as follows: DSGVTQTPKHLITATGQRVTLRCSPRSGDLSVYWYQQSLDQGLQFLIQYYNGEERAKGNILERFSAQQFPDLHSELNLSSLELGDSALYFCASSDRRDEYGYTFGSGTRLTVV.

The chain recombines TRBV3-1 (or the pseudogene TRBV3-2) with TRBJ1-1, with D possibly matching TRBD1 (6 bases). V was shortened by 1 base and J by 10 bases, with 10 bases between the two germline ends. Germline V gene data show CDR1 as LGHDT and CDR2 as YNNKEL (reference sequence). This CDR3 is 12 amino acids long. CDR3 nucleotide sequence: TGTGCCAGCAGCCAAGCTGGACAGAGAGCTTTCTTT. Translated: CASSQAGQRAFF.

The chain carries TRBV29-1 and TRBJ1-2; 8 bases agree with TRBD1. The CDR3 consists of 14 residues. After removal of 3 bases from V and 6 bases from J, the junction contained 9 bases not matched to a gene. CDR1 SQVTM and CDR2 ANQGSEA come from the germline V gene. The CDR3 DNA reads as TGCAGCGTTGACTTGCAGGGGGCGGTCAATGGCTACACCTTC. Translated, it gives CSVDLQGAVNGYTF.

The chain recombines TRBV11-2 with TRBJ1-6; D not resolved. This CDR3 is built from 13 residues. CDR1 and CDR2 (germline): SGHAT, FQNNGV. Trimming left V 0 bases short and J 9 bases short, with 6 bases between. The CDR3 nucleotides are TGTGCCAGCAGCTTAGATCTGATTTCACCCCTCCACTTT. This codes for CASSLDLISPLHF.

The V and J genes are TRBV12-3 or TRBV12-4 and TRBJ1-5; tentative D call: TRBD1 (5 bases). The V end lost 6 bases, the J end lost 4 bases, and 10 bases lay between the germline ends. The CDR3 is made up of 13 amino acids. CDR3 DNA sequence: TGTGCCAGCAGCAAACAGGTGAATCAGCCCCAGCATTTT. It is translated as CASSKQVNQPQHF.

V is TRBV6-6 and J is TRBJ1-1; D gene unclear. The V and J ends lost 8 bases and 3 bases respectively, with 19 bases between them. This CDR3 is built from 15 residues. Germline lookup yields CDR1 MNHNY and CDR2 SVGAGI (reference sequence). DNA for the CDR3: TGTGCCAGCTCCCTGGAAGTTAGAGAGGACACTGAAGCTTTCTTT. Its translation is CASSLEVREDTEAFF.

The rearrangement links TRBV7-3 to TRBJ1-1; no reliable D call. The V end lost 4 bases, the J end lost 0 bases, and 6 bases lay between the germline ends. Germline CDR1 SGHTA, CDR2 FQGTGA. CDR3 length: 13 residues. The CDR3 DNA sequence: TGTGCCAGCAGCTCAGGCATGAACACTGAAGCTTTCTTT. Translated: CASSSGMNTEAFF.

The CDR3 sequence is CASSLGAAANYGYTF. The CDR3 DNA sequence: TGTGCCAGCAGCTTAGGAGCAGCGGCTAACTATGGCTACACCTTC. The chain employs TRBV11-2 and TRBJ1-2; D not certain. The V end was cut by 1 base, the J end by 0 bases, with 9 bases between. The CDR3 spans 15 residues. The germline gives CDR1 SGHAT, CDR2 FQNNGV.

This chain connects TRBV21-1 to TRBJ1-1; the table's D call of TRBD1 was not tested on the DNA. TRBV21-1 represents a pseudogene. The length of the CDR3 is 14 residues. CDR3 amino acids: CASSLRTGNTEAFF. CDR3 DNA sequence: TGTGCCAGCAGCCTACGGACAGGGAACACTGAAGCTTTCTTT.

This sequence joins TRBV27 and TRBJ1-1, with a possible D match to TRBD1 (6 bases). Germline V lookup: CDR1 MNHEY, CDR2 SMNVEV (reference sequence). The length of the CDR3 is 14 residues. Deletions cut 5 bases from V and 6 bases from J, with 16 bases between. CDR3 bases: TGTGCCAGCAGTCTGGTCGCCAGGGGACCTGAAGCTTTCTTT. Its translation is CASSLVARGPEAFF.

The chain employs TRBV11-2 and TRBJ1-2; D is perhaps TRBD1 (6 bases). Trimming removed 4 bases from V and 5 bases from J, with 14 bases in between. Per germline, CDR1 SGHAT and CDR2 FQNNGV. The CDR3 consists of 14 residues. Written as DNA, the CDR3 is TGTGCCAGCAGCTCTGAACAGGGCTGGTATGGCTACACCTTC. Protein sequence: CASSSEQGWYGYTF.

This clone was observed a handful of times. The chain recombines TRBV19 with TRBJ2-5, with D possibly TRBD1 on 6 matching bases. Germline loops: CDR1 LNHDA, CDR2 SQIVND (reference sequence). V was clipped by 2 bases and J by 2 bases, with 9 bases between them. The length of the CDR3 is 14 residues. CDR3 DNA sequence: TGTGCCAGTAGTATAACAGGGACACAAGAGACCCAGTACTTC. As protein: CASSITGTQETQYF. Together with reference TRBV19 and TRBJ2-5, the CDR3 gives the full variable domain: DGGITQSPKYLFRKEGQNVTLSCEQNLNHDAMYWYRQDPGQGLRLIYYSQIVNDFQKGDIAEGYSVSREKKESFPLTVTSAQKNPTAFYLCASSITGTQETQYFGPGTRLLVL.

This chain joins TRBV11-2 and TRBJ1-1; perhaps TRBD1 as D (5 bases). V was clipped by 2 bases and J by 1 base, with 5 bases between them. The CDR3 sequence is 13 residues long. CDR1 is SGHAT, CDR2 FQNNGV, per germline. CDR3: CASSLTGNTEAFF. CDR3 DNA: TGTGCCAGCAGCTTAACAGGGAACACTGAAGCTTTCTTT.

This chain joins TRBV4-1 and TRBJ2-5; D possibly corresponds to TRBD1 (5 bases). This CDR3 is built from 16 residues. V gave up 0 bases and J gave up 1 base, with 12 bases separating them. Germline CDR1 and CDR2: MGHRA and YSYEKL. CDR3 protein: CASSQETGHIQETQYF. CDR3 sequence (DNA): TGCGCCAGCAGCCAAGAAACAGGCCACATCCAAGAGACCCAGTACTTC.

The chain is built from TRBV29-1 and TRBJ2-5; 7 bases map to TRBD2. V was pared by 4 bases and J by 6 bases, with 11 bases of the junction left unmatched. Germline V gene lookup returns CDR1 SQVTM and CDR2 ANQGSEA. The CDR3 length is 14 residues. DNA of the CDR3: TGCAGCGTTGGCAATAGACTAGCAGGAAAGACCCAGTACTTC. Its translation is CSVGNRLAGKTQYF.

The chain couples TRBV6-4 to TRBJ1-1; D is unclear. Trimming shortened V by 0 bases and J by 1 base, and 9 bases separated the two germline ends. Germline V gene lookup returns CDR1 MRHNA and CDR2 SNTAGT. The CDR3 is 15 residues long. The CDR3: CASSDSARPNTEAFF. The CDR3 DNA reads as TGTGCCAGCAGTGACTCGGCGCGACCGAACACTGAAGCTTTCTTT.

The chain is built from TRBV6-4 and TRBJ2-7; 9 bases match TRBD2. J lost 5 bases, V lost 4 bases, and 12 bases had no gene match. The CDR3 totals 16 residues. Germline CDR1 MRHNA, CDR2 SNTAGT. Here the CDR3 reads CASSAVAGALTHEQYF. As DNA, the CDR3 is TGTGCCAGCAGTGCCGTAGCGGGAGCCCTTACCCACGAGCAGTACTTC.

This chain joins TRBV3-1 (or the pseudogene TRBV3-2) and TRBJ2-2; the D is unclear. Germline lookup yields CDR1 LGHDT and CDR2 YNNKEL (reference sequence). This CDR3 has 14 amino acids. Trimming left V 4 bases short and J 4 bases short, with 10 bases between. The CDR3 sequence: CASSPLSSTGELFF. CDR3 nucleotide sequence: TGTGCCAGCAGCCCCTTGTCCAGCACCGGGGAGCTGTTTTTT.

The rearrangement joins TRBV11-2 to TRBJ1-2; TRBD1 agrees at 9 bases. Unmatched junction bases numbered 5, after V lost 5 bases and J lost 7 bases. CDR3 size: 13 residues. From germline, CDR1 is SGHAT and CDR2 FQNNGV. CDR3 in amino acids: CASSVDRGSGYTF. CDR3 nucleotides: TGTGCCAGCAGCGTCGACAGGGGGTCTGGCTACACCTTC.

The table lists this clone with a count of one. V usage is TRBV30 and J usage is TRBJ1-1; the D gene is possibly TRBD1 (5 bases). In germline, CDR1 is GTSNPN, CDR2 SVGIG (reference sequence). The V gene lost 4 bases and the J gene lost 2 bases, with 14 bases spanning the gap. This CDR3 spans 14 amino acids. The CDR3 loop reads CAWTRGFSNTEAFF. CDR3 sequence (DNA): TGTGCCTGGACTCGGGGGTTCTCCAACACTGAAGCTTTCTTT.

V and J are TRBV5-1 and TRBJ2-7; TRBD2 agrees at 8 bases. Germline V CDR1 and CDR2: SGHRS, YFSETQ. V lost 4 bases to trimming and J lost 7 bases; unmatched junction nucleotides: 13. CDR3 length: 15 amino acids. CDR3 loop: CASSRAGLGDSEQYF. For the CDR3, the DNA is TGCGCCAGCAGCAGGGCGGGACTAGGGGATTCGGAGCAGTACTTC. The full variable domain, rest sourced from reference TRBV5-1 and TRBJ2-7, is KAGVTQTPRYLIKTRGQQVTLSCSPISGHRSVSWYQQTPGQGLQFLFEYFSETQRNKGNFPGRFSGRQFSNSRSEMNVSTLELGDSALYLCASSRAGLGDSEQYFGPGTRLTVT.